Sequencing of this T cell receptor (beta chain) was carried out in a study of graft-versus-host responses after intestinal transplantation. This clone was seen just once. Libraries were prepared by immunoSEQ multiplex PCR; TCRdb keeps only in-frame clonotypes and omits some of them. Of under 45,000 clones listed, nearly 90% were seen once; the top ten hold 6% to 7.5%. The CDR3 spans 15 residues. V lost 0 bases and J 6 bases, leaving 16 bases between the germline ends. The germline V gene encodes CDR1 GTSNPN and CDR2 SVGIG (reference sequence). The clonotype was recovered from a human patient who received an intestinal transplant, so some T cells may come from the graft donor. Sequencing used PBMCs, obtained less than 280 days after transplant. This sequence joins TRBV30 and TRBJ2-3, with D possibly called TRBD1 or TRBD2 (5 bases each). CDR3 DNA: TGTGCCTGGAGTGTAATCGGGGCCGCTTCGGATACGCAGTATTTT. Translation gives CAWSVIGAASDTQYF.